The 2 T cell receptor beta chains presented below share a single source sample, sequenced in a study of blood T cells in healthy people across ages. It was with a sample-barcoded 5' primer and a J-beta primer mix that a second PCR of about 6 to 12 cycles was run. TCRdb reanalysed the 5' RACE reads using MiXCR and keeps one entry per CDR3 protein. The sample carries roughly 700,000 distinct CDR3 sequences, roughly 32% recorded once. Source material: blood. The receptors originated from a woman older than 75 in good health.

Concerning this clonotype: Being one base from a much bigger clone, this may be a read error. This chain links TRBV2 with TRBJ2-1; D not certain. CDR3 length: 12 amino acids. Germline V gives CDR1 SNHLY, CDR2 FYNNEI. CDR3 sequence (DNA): TGTGTCAGCAGTGAAGCGTTGGGTGAGCAGTTCTTC. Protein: CVSSEALGEQFF.

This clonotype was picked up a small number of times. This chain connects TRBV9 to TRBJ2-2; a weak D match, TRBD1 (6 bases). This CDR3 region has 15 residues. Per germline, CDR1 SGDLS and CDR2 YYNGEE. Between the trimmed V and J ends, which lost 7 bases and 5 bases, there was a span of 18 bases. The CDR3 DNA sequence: TGTGCCAGCGGACCTCCCGGGACAACAACCGGGGAGCTGTTTTTT. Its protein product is CASGPPGTTTGELFF.